Listed here are 18 T cell receptor beta chains from one sample, sequenced in a study of blood T cell repertoires in COVID-19 (dated by TCRdb to 2019 to 2021). The receptor library was made with the immunoSEQ multiplex PCR assay. TCRdb took over this immuneACCESS table, retaining in-frame rearrangements with V and J assigned. Such tables are incomplete; in checked studies, under half of the missing clones stem from an unresolved V gene, and the remainder is unexplained. The sample profile shows hundreds of thousands of clones; 85% to 90% of them were found once. The ten largest clones capture about 4.2% of the sample. The sequencing input was PBMCs or T cells enriched from blood (not recorded which). Receptors originate from a man aged 30 to 45 who had recovered from COVID-19.

The CDR3 loop is CSVGGGRNQPQHF. The CDR3 bases are TGCAGCGTTGGGGGGGGAAGGAATCAGCCCCAGCATTTT. This chain uses TRBV29-1 with TRBJ1-5; tentatively, D is TRBD1 (5 bases). V was cut by 4 bases and J by 4 bases, with 11 bases left in between. Germline V gene data show CDR1 as SQVTM and CDR2 as ANQGSEA. This CDR3 has 13 amino acids.

The chain combines TRBV21-1 with TRBJ1-2; TRBD1 was called by the table and not checked on the DNA. TRBV21-1 counts as a pseudogene. The CDR3 totals 14 residues. CDR3 sequence reads: CASSEQETNYGYTF. DNA of the CDR3: TGTGCCAGCAGCGAACAGGAGACTAACTATGGCTACACCTTC.

The genes are TRBV6-5 and TRBJ1-2; TRBD1 agrees at 9 bases. The CDR3 is made up of 16 amino acids. With 0 bases clipped from V and 4 bases from J, the junction kept 6 bases outside the gene matches. CDR1 is MNHEY, CDR2 SVGAGI, per germline. Here the CDR3 DNA reads TGTGCCAGCAGTTACTCCAAGGGACAGGGACTCTATGGCTACACCTTC. The encoded protein is CASSYSKGQGLYGYTF.

V gene TRBV2 combines with J gene TRBJ1-4; D possibly corresponds to TRBD1 (5 bases). The V end was cut by 7 bases, the J end by 4 bases, with 13 bases between. Germline-derived CDR1 and CDR2 are SNHLY and FYNNEI. The CDR3 is 14 residues long. The CDR3 sequence: CASMAQALNEKLFF. CDR3 nucleotide sequence: TGTGCCAGCATGGCACAGGCCCTTAATGAAAAACTGTTTTTT.

The V call is TRBV11-2, the J call TRBJ2-7; D ambiguous. CDR3 size: 13 residues. Germline values: CDR1 SGHAT, CDR2 FQNNGV. V dropped 1 base and J dropped 7 bases, with 11 bases sitting between them. The CDR3 spells CASSLAIPREQYF. The CDR3 DNA sequence: TGTGCCAGCAGCTTAGCGATACCCAGGGAGCAGTACTTC.

The V and J genes are TRBV7-8 and TRBJ2-5, with 8 bases that match TRBD1. V shed 1 base, J shed 1 base, and the junction held 11 bases outside the gene matches. The CDR3 consists of 18 residues. The germline CDR1 and CDR2 sequences are SGHVS and FQNEAQ. CDR3 bases: TGTGCCAGCAGCTTAGGAGTGCACAGGGGGTATCCCCAAGAGACCCAGTACTTC. This gives the protein CASSLGVHRGYPQETQYF.

CDR3 nucleotides: TGTGCCAGCAGTTCCAGTAGCGATGAGCAGTTCTTC. Amino acid sequence: CASSSSSDEQFF. The V and J genes are TRBV6-1 and TRBJ2-1; D is possibly TRBD2 (5 bases). The CDR3 length is 12 residues. The germline V gene has CDR1 MNHNS and CDR2 SASEGT. V lost 5 bases and J 8 bases, leaving 10 bases between the germline ends.

V and J are TRBV4-2 and TRBJ2-3, with 11 bases lining up with TRBD2. V shed 5 bases and J 14 bases; nucleotides not matched to a gene: 12. CDR1 is LGHNA and CDR2 is YNFKEQ in the germline V gene. This CDR3 spans 14 amino acids. The CDR3: CASSSILTSGSRYF. The DNA of the CDR3 is TGTGCCAGCAGCTCGATTCTCACTAGCGGGAGTAGGTATTTT.

The rearrangement uses TRBV7-8 and TRBJ2-7, with 8 bases lining up with TRBD2. The CDR3 covers 14 residues. Trimming cost V 1 base and J 3 bases; bases outside gene matches: 2. CDR1 and CDR2 from the germline V gene are SGHVS and FQNEAQ. CDR3 loop: CASSLVGTSYEQYF. CDR3 coding DNA: TGTGCCAGCAGCTTAGTAGGGACTAGCTACGAGCAGTACTTC.

The genes are TRBV6-1 and TRBJ1-5, with D maybe TRBD1 (6 bases). This CDR3 spans 16 amino acids. Looked up from germline, CDR1 is MNHNS and CDR2 is SASEGT. The V gene lost 1 base and the J gene lost 7 bases, with 17 bases spanning the gap. CDR3 amino acids: CASSEGVRGLRQPQHF. CDR3 nucleotides: TGTGCCAGCAGTGAAGGAGTGCGGGGGCTACGCCAGCCCCAGCATTTT.

V and J are TRBV6-5 and TRBJ1-1; D may be TRBD1 (5 bases). The germline V and J ends were trimmed by 8 bases and 0 bases, with 10 bases remaining between them. Germline V gene sequence: CDR1 MNHEY, CDR2 SVGAGI. CDR3 length: 13 residues. This CDR3 is CASVRQMNTEAFF. CDR3 coding DNA: TGTGCCAGCGTCAGACAGATGAACACTGAAGCTTTCTTT.

This chain links TRBV27 with TRBJ1-2; D is ambiguous. This CDR3 is 14 amino acids long. From germline, CDR1 is MNHEY and CDR2 SMNVEV (reference sequence). V lost 5 bases and J 2 bases, leaving 12 bases between the germline ends. The CDR3 here is CASSPWTGNYGYTF. DNA for the CDR3: TGTGCCAGCAGTCCTTGGACGGGGAACTATGGCTACACCTTC.

V usage is TRBV4-1 and J usage is TRBJ2-1; 8 bases match TRBD2. CDR1 is MGHRA and CDR2 is YSYEKL in the germline V gene. V lost 2 bases to trimming and J lost 4 bases; unmatched junction nucleotides: 10. The CDR3 is made up of 17 amino acids. CDR3 in amino acids: CASSQLALAARYNEQFF. In DNA form, the CDR3 reads TGCGCCAGCAGCCAACTTGCACTAGCGGCACGTTACAATGAGCAGTTCTTC.

The CDR3 sequence is CAGTGGTGETQYF. The CDR3 DNA is TGTGCCGGGACTGGAGGAACCGGGGAGACCCAGTACTTC. The chain employs TRBV2 and TRBJ2-5; D may be TRBD2 (6 bases). Trimming cost V 11 bases and J 5 bases, with 18 bases left between them. The germline gives CDR1 SNHLY, CDR2 FYNNEI. This CDR3 has 13 amino acids.

The rearrangement links TRBV2 to TRBJ1-2; 9 nucleotides agree with TRBD1. This CDR3 has 16 residues. J lost 0 bases, V lost 6 bases, and 8 bases had no gene match. Per the germline V gene, CDR1 is SNHLY and CDR2 is FYNNEI. CDR3 sequence (DNA): TGTGCCAGCAGAAATACAGGGGGCGTCGCTAACTATGGCTACACCTTC. It is translated as CASRNTGGVANYGYTF.

The chain combines TRBV7-8 with TRBJ1-2; D not certain. This CDR3 is built from 15 residues. V was clipped by 2 bases and J by 1 base, with 11 bases between them. The V gene's germline CDR1 is SGHVS and CDR2 FQNEAQ. DNA for the CDR3: TGTGCCAGCAGCTTATCGAGGCCGATTAACTATGGCTACACCTTC. Its translation: CASSLSRPINYGYTF.

The J gene is TRBJ1-2, the V gene TRBV10-2; no firm D call. The V end lost 11 bases, the J end lost 14 bases, and 15 bases lay between the germline ends. Germline CDR1 is WSHSY and CDR2 is SAAADI. CDR3 length: 9 amino acids. CDR3 loop: CAFQGRRTF. The CDR3 coding sequence is TGCGCCTTTCAAGGGAGAAGGACCTTC.

J is TRBJ2-2 and V is TRBV10-3; D remains ambiguous. The CDR3 has 14 amino acids. Deletions cut 0 bases from V and 4 bases from J, with 6 bases between. Germline assignment: CDR1 ENHRY and CDR2 SYGVKD. In DNA, the CDR3 is TGTGCCATCAGTGAGTCTGAGATCACCGGGGAGCTGTTTTTT. Its protein product is CAISESEITGELFF.